A single sample gave rise to the 24 T cell receptor beta chains below, sequenced in a study of beta chain features in type 1 diabetes. Investigators reverse transcribed all isolated RNA, so they sequenced expressed TCRB transcripts. Data came from immunoSEQ multiplex PCR; TCRdb stores just in-frame clones and leaves some out. This sample has some 900,000 clones, with around a sixth found just once. The sample consisted of naive CD4+ T cells from blood. The receptors shown here come from a woman between 18 and 29 years old in good health.

The chain uses TRBV6-6 and TRBJ2-2, with D possibly TRBD1 on 6 matching bases. The CDR3 runs 13 residues. Germline CDR1 reads MNHNY; CDR2 reads SVGAGI (reference sequence). V was clipped by 8 bases and J by 6 bases, with 13 bases between them. Here the CDR3 reads CASQQGYAGELFF. CDR3 bases: TGTGCCAGCCAACAGGGTTACGCCGGGGAGCTGTTTTTT.

This clone occurred a few times. The chain has TRBV10-3 and TRBJ1-1; a possible D gene is TRBD1 (5 bases). The germline V and J ends were trimmed by 3 bases and 4 bases, with 12 bases remaining between them. This CDR3 comprises 14 residues. Germline CDR1 is ENHRY and CDR2 is SYGVKD. The CDR3 sequence: CAISDYSGGTEAFF. CDR3 nucleotides: TGTGCCATCAGTGACTACTCGGGGGGCACTGAAGCTTTCTTT.

The chain uses TRBV5-8 and TRBJ2-1, with D tentatively TRBD2 (5 bases). V was shortened by 0 bases and J by 8 bases, with 12 bases between the two germline ends. The germline gives CDR1 SGHTS, CDR2 YDEGEE. CDR3 length: 14 amino acids. CDR3 coding DNA: TGTGCCAGCAGCTTGGTAACGGGATGGCATGAGCAGTTCTTC. It specifies CASSLVTGWHEQFF. Supplemented by reference TRBV5-8 and TRBJ2-1, the full variable domain reads EAGVTQSPTHLIKTRGQQATLRCSPISGHTSVYWYQQALGLGLQFLLWYDEGEERNRGNFPPRFSGRQFPNYSSELNVNALELEDSALYLCASSLVTGWHEQFFGPGTRLTVL.

This clone was seen only a few times. The same CDR3 can be traced to other DNA sequences in this sample. The gene calls are TRBV6-5 and TRBJ2-3, with D hard to call. The CDR3 has 14 residues. Trimming took off 0 bases at V and 2 bases at J, with 6 bases between the two ends. Germline assignment: CDR1 MNHEY and CDR2 SVGAGI. The CDR3 spells CASSYSTPTDTQYF. In nucleotides, the CDR3 is TGTGCCAGCAGTTACTCGACTCCCACAGATACGCAGTATTTT.

This clone has just a few counts. The rearrangement joins TRBV28 to TRBJ2-7, with 8 bases matching TRBD1. With V trimmed by 4 bases and J by 2 bases, 7 bases remained unmatched. The CDR3 consists of 15 residues. CDR1 and CDR2 from the germline V gene are MDHEN and SYDVKM. The CDR3 DNA reads TGTGCCAGCAGTTCGCCGGGACAGGAAACCTACGAGCAGTACTTC. The encoded protein is CASSSPGQETYEQYF.

The table lists this clone with a few counts. This sequence joins TRBV28 and TRBJ2-7; 7 bases align to TRBD1. CDR1 and CDR2 from the germline V gene are MDHEN and SYDVKM. The trim removed 5 bases at V and 7 bases at J, leaving 20 bases unmatched. The CDR3 sequence is 17 residues long. CDR3 region: CASSPLFRDRPSHEQYF. The CDR3 DNA reads as TGTGCCAGCAGTCCTCTATTCCGGGACAGACCTTCTCATGAGCAGTACTTC.

The chain's CDR3 is CASSRGDSTDQPQHF. CDR3 coding DNA: TGTGCCAGCTCACGAGGGGACAGTACCGATCAGCCCCAGCATTTT. The chain couples TRBV18 to TRBJ1-5; 7 bases map to TRBD1. The length of the CDR3 is 15 residues. Trimming cost V 4 bases and J 5 bases; bases outside gene matches: 8. The germline gives CDR1 KGHSH, CDR2 LQKENI.

This clone was seen more than once but under ten times. The chain employs TRBV28 and TRBJ2-3; 10 bases align to TRBD2. Germline CDR1 reads MDHEN; CDR2 reads SYDVKM. The CDR3 has 15 amino acids. V dropped 7 bases and J dropped 2; count of bases not matched to a gene: 6. The CDR3, as DNA: TGTGCCAGCACCGCAGCGGGAGGGCCCACAGATACGCAGTATTTT. Amino acids: CASTAAGGPTDTQYF.

This clone was detected only a few times. The chain is built from TRBV5-1 and TRBJ1-1, with D possibly TRBD1 on 5 matching bases. Germline lookup yields CDR1 SGHRS and CDR2 YFSETQ. This CDR3 has 13 amino acids. V lost 3 bases to trimming and J lost 1 base, with 7 bases between them. The chain's CDR3 is CASSWDWNTEAFF. In DNA form, the CDR3 reads TGCGCCAGCAGCTGGGACTGGAACACTGAAGCTTTCTTT.

This clone was seen more than once but under ten times. V is TRBV7-2 and J is TRBJ2-7; D unresolved. CDR1 is SGHTA, CDR2 FQGNSA, per germline. This CDR3 contains 12 residues. V was cut by 6 bases and J by 3 bases, with 9 bases left in between. The CDR3 nucleotides read TGTGCCAGCAGTTTTGCGGACTACGAGCAGTACTTC. Its translation: CASSFADYEQYF. Drawing the rest from reference TRBV7-2 and TRBJ2-7, the complete variable domain is GAGVSQSPSNKVTEKGKDVELRCDPISGHTALYWYRQSLGQGLEFLIYFQGNSAPDKSGLPSDRFSAERTGGSVSTLTIQRTQQEDSAVYLCASSFADYEQYFGPGTRLTVT.

The chain employs TRBV6-5 and TRBJ2-1, with 11 bases lining up with TRBD2. The trim removed 5 bases at V and 6 bases at J, leaving 6 bases unmatched. The CDR3 sequence is 15 residues long. Germline lookup yields CDR1 MNHEY and CDR2 SVGAGI. The CDR3 spells CASSVTSGGSNEQFF. The DNA for the CDR3 is TGTGCCAGCAGTGTTACTAGCGGGGGCTCCAATGAGCAGTTCTTC.

The gene calls are TRBV19 and TRBJ2-1; 10 bases fit TRBD2. Germline V gene data show CDR1 as LNHDA and CDR2 as SQIVND (reference sequence). V trimming: 5 bases; J trimming: 9 bases; junction bases outside the gene matches: 7. The CDR3 is made up of 14 amino acids. The DNA of the CDR3 is TGTGCCAGTAGTGGGTCTAGCGGGAGAGCTGAGCAGTTCTTC. This codes for CASSGSSGRAEQFF.

The chain couples TRBV28 to TRBJ2-7; 8 positions agree with TRBD1. Per the germline V gene, CDR1 is MDHEN and CDR2 is SYDVKM. The CDR3 spans 14 residues. Germline trimming cut 7 bases from V and 2 bases from J; bases unmatched to any gene: 7. CDR3 amino acids: CASNSRDRTYEQYF. The CDR3 DNA reads TGTGCCAGCAACTCTCGGGACAGGACCTACGAGCAGTACTTC.

The sample holds a few counts of this clone. The chain links TRBV7-2 to TRBJ2-1, with 12 bases matching TRBD2. Germline loops: CDR1 SGHTA, CDR2 FQGNSA. CDR3 size: 16 residues. J lost 10 bases, V lost 4 bases, and 11 bases had no gene match. The CDR3 is CASSYKTTSGGLEQFF. The CDR3 DNA reads as TGTGCCAGCAGCTACAAGACGACTAGCGGGGGACTGGAGCAGTTCTTC.

This clone was observed a few times. J is TRBJ2-7 and V is TRBV5-1; weak D call: TRBD2 (6 bases). Germline CDR1 is SGHRS and CDR2 is YFSETQ. V shed 4 bases and J shed 3 bases, with 26 bases lying between them. The CDR3 length is 18 residues. CDR3 amino acids: CASSPLGPVSGRNYEQYF. The CDR3 DNA sequence: TGCGCCAGCAGCCCCTTGGGACCGGTAAGCGGGCGGAACTACGAGCAGTACTTC.

V usage is TRBV29-1 and J usage is TRBJ2-7; 10 positions match TRBD1. J gave up 7 bases and V 7 bases, and 7 bases lay outside the gene matches. The V gene's germline CDR1 is SQVTM and CDR2 ANQGSEA. The CDR3 extends over 12 amino acids. CDR3: CSGTTGGREQYF. The CDR3 DNA follows: TGCAGCGGGACGACAGGGGGCCGGGAGCAGTACTTC.

This sequence joins TRBV7-2 and TRBJ2-7; 7 bases are a match to TRBD2. V was clipped by 8 bases and J by 2 bases; unmatched bases: 6. The length of the CDR3 is 13 residues. Germline assignment: CDR1 SGHTA and CDR2 FQGNSA. CDR3 DNA sequence: TGTGCCAGCCGACGGGAGGCCACCTACGAGCAGTACTTC. This codes for CASRREATYEQYF.

This clone was recorded a few times. The chain couples TRBV11-2 to TRBJ2-3; 8 bases map to TRBD2. Unmatched junction bases numbered 6, after V lost 3 bases and J lost 4 bases. Germline V gene data show CDR1 as SGHAT and CDR2 as FQNNGV. The CDR3 runs 15 residues. CDR3 DNA: TGTGCCAGCAGCTTTACAGCGGGAGTGGCAGATACGCAGTATTTT. Amino acid sequence: CASSFTAGVADTQYF.

The V and J genes are TRBV7-2 and TRBJ1-1; D remains unclear. Germline V lookup: CDR1 SGHTA, CDR2 FQGNSA. V dropped 4 bases and J dropped 6 bases, with 12 bases sitting between them. This CDR3 region has 13 residues. The CDR3 protein is CASSSREGSEAFF. CDR3 in DNA: TGTGCCAGCAGCTCCCGGGAAGGCTCTGAAGCTTTCTTT.

The chain links TRBV28 to TRBJ2-3; no reliable D call. CDR3 length equals 12 residues. Germline loops: CDR1 MDHEN, CDR2 SYDVKM. Trimming removed 2 bases from V and 2 bases from J, with 2 bases in between. CDR3 bases: TGTGCCAGCAGTTTACCCACAGATACGCAGTATTTT. Translation gives CASSLPTDTQYF.

The chain couples TRBV29-1 to TRBJ2-5, with 7 bases that match TRBD1. The J call is in doubt because the DNA end fits TRBJ2-7 better. CDR1 and CDR2 (germline): SQVTM, ANQGSEA. The CDR3 totals 13 residues. This chain's CDR3 is CSVDIFGTVEQYF. In nucleotides, the CDR3 is TGCAGCGTTGATATCTTCGGGACAGTCGAGCAGTACTTC.

The chain carries TRBV18 and TRBJ1-1; the match to TRBD1 covers 8 bases. The CDR3 sequence is 17 residues long. Trimming took 1 base from V and 0 from J; bases not matched to a gene: 7. Germline assignment: CDR1 KGHSH and CDR2 LQKENI. The CDR3 protein is CASSPRSGQEMNTEAFF. DNA for the CDR3: TGTGCCAGCTCACCACGGTCGGGACAGGAAATGAACACTGAAGCTTTCTTT. The full variable domain, rest sourced from reference TRBV18 and TRBJ1-1, is NAGVMQNPRHLVRRRGQEARLRCSPMKGHSHVYWYRQLPEEGLKFMVYLQKENIIDESGMPKERFSAEFPKEGPSILRIQQVVRGDSAAYFCASSPRSGQEMNTEAFFGQGTRLTVV.

This clone was observed a few times. The rearrangement joins TRBV28 to TRBJ2-7; 10 nucleotides match TRBD1. The CDR3 length is 15 residues. The germline V gene has CDR1 MDHEN and CDR2 SYDVKM. Trimming took 1 base from V and 5 from J; bases not matched to a gene: 5. The CDR3 reads CASSLSGQGSHEQYF. CDR3 sequence (DNA): TGTGCCAGCAGTTTATCGGGACAGGGGTCCCACGAGCAGTACTTC.

The rearrangement joins TRBV29-1 to TRBJ2-3; 10 bases agree with TRBD2. With V trimmed by 7 bases and J by 0 bases, 10 bases remained unmatched. CDR3 length: 16 residues. Germline assignment: CDR1 SQVTM and CDR2 ANQGSEA. The CDR3 nucleotides read TGCAGCGGGAGCGGACTAGCGGATCGGAGCACAGATACGCAGTATTTT. Its translation: CSGSGLADRSTDTQYF.